One and the same sample provided the 14 T cell receptor beta chains below, sequenced in a study of cytomegalovirus exposure and HLA in healthy donors. PCR primers comprised 60 Vbeta and 13 Jbeta primers. Libraries were prepared by immunoSEQ multiplex PCR; TCRdb keeps only in-frame clonotypes and omits some of them. The sample yields around 130,000 clones, 75% to 90% seen once. The material sequenced was PBMCs. These receptors all come from a male donor in good health and CMV-seronegative.

The chain is built from TRBV5-1 and TRBJ2-7; D might be TRBD2 (5 bases). The CDR3 covers 14 residues. Germline-derived CDR1 and CDR2 are SGHRS and YFSETQ. Trimming stripped 0 bases from V and 2 bases from J, with 9 bases between. CDR3 protein: CASSLAGNTYEQYF. For the CDR3, the DNA is TGCGCCAGCAGCTTGGCGGGAAATACCTACGAGCAGTACTTC.

A note on this clone: The junction does not match germline at one end; this may be a read error. The chain has TRBV7-9 and TRBJ1-1; D is unresolved. Germline V gene sequence: CDR1 SEHNR, CDR2 FQNEAQ (reference sequence). The CDR3 contains 14 residues. Written as DNA, the CDR3 is TGTTCCAGCAAACGAGGTTCGTCGAACACTGAAGCTTTCTTT. As protein: CSSKRGSSNTEAFF.

The J gene is TRBJ1-5, the V gene TRBV19, with a possible D match to TRBD1 (5 bases). This CDR3 spans 17 amino acids. Germline CDR1 reads LNHDA; CDR2 reads SQIVND (reference sequence). V dropped 1 base and J dropped 7 bases, with 20 bases sitting between them. The CDR3 loop is CASSIVGTRDSDQPQHF. The DNA of the CDR3 is TGTGCCAGTAGTATAGTCGGGACCAGGGACTCCGACCAGCCCCAGCATTTT.

The CDR3 is CAIRGLAGANNEQFF. The CDR3 DNA reads as TGTGCCATCAGGGGACTAGCGGGGGCGAACAATGAGCAGTTCTTC. The chain is built from TRBV10-3 and TRBJ2-1; TRBD2 matches 14 bases. The germline CDR1 and CDR2 sequences are ENHRY and SYGVKD. CDR3 size: 15 residues. V gave up 6 bases and J gave up 5 bases; unmatched junction bases: 3.

Here the CDR3 reads CATSRGGGDMNTEAFF. DNA of the CDR3: TGTGCCACCAGCAGAGGAGGGGGAGATATGAACACTGAAGCTTTCTTT. The chain couples TRBV15 to TRBJ1-1, with D maybe TRBD1 (6 bases). The CDR3 contains 16 residues. CDR1 and CDR2 (germline): LNHNV, YYDKDF (reference sequence). The V end lost 1 base, the J end lost 0 bases, and 12 bases lay between the germline ends.

V gene TRBV23-1 combines with J gene TRBJ2-7; the match to TRBD1 covers 8 bases. TRBV23-1 is an ORF for which the function is uncertain. V dropped 6 bases and J dropped 4; count of bases not matched to a gene: 11. This CDR3 has 15 amino acids. The chain's CDR3 is CASRIAGTGDYEQYF. CDR3 coding DNA: TGCGCCAGCAGAATAGCCGGGACAGGAGATTACGAGCAGTACTTC.

The gene calls are TRBV2 and TRBJ2-2; unclear D gene. Germline CDR1 is SNHLY and CDR2 is FYNNEI. This CDR3 region has 14 residues. Deletions cut 4 bases from V and 4 bases from J, with 10 bases between. This chain's CDR3 is CASSAVRFTGELFF. The DNA for the CDR3 is TGTGCCAGCAGTGCCGTGAGATTCACCGGGGAGCTGTTTTTT.

The rearrangement joins TRBV4-2 to TRBJ2-5, with D unresolved. CDR3 length: 12 amino acids. V was shortened by 1 base and J by 11 bases, with 11 bases between the two germline ends. CDR1 LGHNA and CDR2 YNFKEQ come from the germline V gene. The CDR3 region has the DNA TGTGCCAGCAGCCAAGTCGGCGGAGAGCAGTACTTC. Its protein product is CASSQVGGEQYF.

In this sample, this clone turned up a few times. The chain has TRBV5-1 and TRBJ2-1; maybe TRBD2 (6 bases). Germline assignment: CDR1 SGHRS and CDR2 YFSETQ. The V and J ends lost 4 bases and 8 bases respectively, with 16 bases between them. This CDR3 spans 14 amino acids. CDR3 amino acids: CASSDLGLSDEQFF. CDR3 DNA: TGCGCCAGCAGCGACCTGGGACTGAGCGATGAGCAGTTCTTC.

This clone was counted only a few times. Written as DNA, the CDR3 is TGTGCCAGCAAGGACTTAATGAACACTGAAGCTTTCTTT. It yields the protein CASKDLMNTEAFF. This sequence joins TRBV6-1 and TRBJ1-1; D uncertain. The germline V gene encodes CDR1 MNHNS and CDR2 SASEGT. The length of the CDR3 is 13 residues. V was cut by 7 bases and J by 0 bases, with 9 bases left in between.

V gene TRBV10-3 combines with J gene TRBJ1-2; a weak D match, TRBD1 (6 bases). The V end lost 10 bases, the J end lost 6 bases, and 18 bases lay between the germline ends. The length of the CDR3 is 13 residues. CDR1 and CDR2 from the germline V gene are ENHRY and SYGVKD. The CDR3 nucleotides are TGTGCCACCACCTATCAACCAGGGGATGGCTACACCTTC. Translated: CATTYQPGDGYTF.

This chain joins TRBV6-1 and TRBJ2-5; 10 bases fit TRBD2. Trimming took 3 bases from V and 4 from J; bases not matched to a gene: 5. Germline V gene sequence: CDR1 MNHNS, CDR2 SASEGT. The CDR3 covers 15 residues. The CDR3 is CASSDASGSGETQYF. CDR3 coding DNA: TGTGCCAGCAGTGACGCTAGCGGGAGCGGAGAGACCCAGTACTTC.

The gene calls are TRBV5-8 and TRBJ1-1; D not resolved. The CDR3 loop spans 13 amino acids. The V gene lost 1 base and the J gene lost 2 bases, with 6 bases spanning the gap. Germline V lookup: CDR1 SGHTS, CDR2 YDEGEE. The CDR3 DNA follows: TGTGCCAGCAGCTTGACTGTAAACACTGAAGCTTTCTTT. It yields the protein CASSLTVNTEAFF.

The CDR3 is CASSLESGATYEQYF. In nucleotides, the CDR3 is TGTGCCAGCAGCTTAGAGTCAGGGGCCACCTACGAGCAGTACTTC. The chain has TRBV7-6 and TRBJ2-5; a weak D match, TRBD1 (6 bases). The J call is doubtful: the DNA matches TRBJ2-7 better. The CDR3 loop spans 15 amino acids. The germline V gene has CDR1 SGHVS and CDR2 FNYEAQ.